This record covers a single T cell receptor (beta chain). Its antigen is unidentified. Measured with immunoSEQ multiplex PCR; TCRdb has only the in-frame clones, and not every one. The table has 100,000 to 150,000 clones, nearly 90% seen once; the top ten hold approximately 1%. The record originates from a study of cytomegalovirus exposure and HLA in healthy donors. Study-wide points: According to the study, 160 or so TCR beta chains were cytomegalovirus-associated. Across donors, most TCRs were seen rarely, yet some public ones were widespread. Confirmation in vitro established that a few CMV-associated chains were specific for CMV antigens.

The germline gives CDR1 MNHEY, CDR2 SVGAGI. V was trimmed by 0 bases and J by 1 base, leaving 6 bases between them. The CDR3 length is 14 residues. The clonotype was recovered from a woman aged 18 to 35 in good health and CMV-seronegative. Sequenced sample: PBMCs. The chain uses TRBV6-5 and TRBJ2-5; D ambiguous. The CDR3 DNA follows: TGTGCCAGCAGTTACTCTAGCCCCCAAGAGACCCAGTACTTC. Protein: CASSYSSPQETQYF.